This T cell receptor (beta chain) was documented in a study of cytotoxic CD8 clonotypes in ibrutinib-treated CLL. Per the germline V gene, CDR1 is SGHDT and CDR2 is YYEEEE. The junction had 10 bases not matched to a gene; V was cut back by 7 bases and J by 3 bases. The CDR3 runs to 16 residues. Sequencing was performed with immunoSEQ multiplex PCR; in TCRdb, only in-frame clones are kept and a portion is missing. Of 330,000 or so clones in the sample, 67% were seen once. This receptor was obtained from a human donor with chronic lymphocytic leukemia. The input for sequencing was PBMCs, taken after 36 months of ibrutinib treatment. The V and J genes are TRBV5-6 and TRBJ1-5, with TRBD1 matching over 10 bases. The CDR3 loop reads CASRDSGQGSNQPQHF. The CDR3 DNA reads TGTGCCAGCCGCGACTCGGGACAGGGGTCCAATCAGCCCCAGCATTTT.